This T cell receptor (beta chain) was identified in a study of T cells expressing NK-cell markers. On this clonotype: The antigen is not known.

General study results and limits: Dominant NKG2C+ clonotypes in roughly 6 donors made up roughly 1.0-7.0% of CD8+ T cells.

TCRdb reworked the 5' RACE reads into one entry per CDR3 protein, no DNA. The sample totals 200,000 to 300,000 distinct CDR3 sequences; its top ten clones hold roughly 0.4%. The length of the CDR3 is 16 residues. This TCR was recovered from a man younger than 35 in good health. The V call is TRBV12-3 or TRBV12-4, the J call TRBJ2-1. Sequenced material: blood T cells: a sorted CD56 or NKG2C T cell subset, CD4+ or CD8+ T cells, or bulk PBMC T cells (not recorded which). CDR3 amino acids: CASSLFRTSYWDEQFF.